The clone carrying this T cell receptor beta chain has just a few counts. TCRdb itself ran the 5' RACE reads through MiXCR, one entry per CDR3 protein. Of roughly 100,000 distinct CDR3 sequences in the sample, 24% were seen once. These data belong to a study of CD8 T cells in ankylosing spondylitis. The sequence was obtained from a male donor with ankylosing spondylitis. Material for sequencing was synovial fluid, either unsorted or a sorted T cell fraction (not recorded which).

The CDR3: CASSRTSRQETQYF. CDR3 DNA: TGTGCCAGCAGCCGTACGTCGAGGCAAGAGACCCAGTACTTC. The chain couples TRBV12-3 or TRBV12-4 to TRBJ2-5; D is unresolved. The CDR3 has 14 amino acids. V was shortened by 6 bases and J by 2 bases, with 13 bases between the two germline ends.